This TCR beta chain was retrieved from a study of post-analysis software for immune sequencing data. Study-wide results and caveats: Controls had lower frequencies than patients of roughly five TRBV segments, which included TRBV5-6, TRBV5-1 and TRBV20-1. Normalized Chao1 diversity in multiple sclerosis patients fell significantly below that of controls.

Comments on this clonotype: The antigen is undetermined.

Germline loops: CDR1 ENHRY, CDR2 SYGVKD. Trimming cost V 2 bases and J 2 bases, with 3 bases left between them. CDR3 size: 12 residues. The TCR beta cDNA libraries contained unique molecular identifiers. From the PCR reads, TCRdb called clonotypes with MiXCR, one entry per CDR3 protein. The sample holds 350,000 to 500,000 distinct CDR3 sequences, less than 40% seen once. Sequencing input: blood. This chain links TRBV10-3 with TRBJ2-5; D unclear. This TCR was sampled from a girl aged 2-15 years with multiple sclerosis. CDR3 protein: CAISERQETQYF. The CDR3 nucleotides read TGTGCCATCAGTGAGAGGCAAGAGACCCAGTACTTC.